This entry is about one T cell receptor (beta chain). The antigen is undetermined. Terminally differentiated effector memory CD45RA+ cells were left out of the naive CD8 fraction, which was CD45RO-negative and positively selected for CCR7. The source of the sample is a study of shared clonotypes between healthy human individuals. At the level of the study: There were three CD4 naive, three CD4 memory, two CD8 naive and one CD8 memory plates per donor. Study results and caveats: Generally, naive subsets came out with larger estimated richness than memory subsets.

Profiled with immunoSEQ multiplex PCR; TCRdb holds only in-frame clones, not every one. Among around 1.9 million clones listed, over 85% were seen once. Germline CDR1 and CDR2: MGHRA and YSYEKL. J was trimmed by 2 bases and V by 4 bases; bases with no gene match: 5. CDR3 size: 17 residues. The receptor comes from a man aged 18-30 years in good health. Some clones in this sample may be carry-over from other donors' samples. The sequenced sample was naive CD8+ T cells from PBMCs. The chain joins TRBV4-1 to TRBJ2-1, with 13 bases aligning to TRBD2. Here the CDR3 DNA reads TGCGCCAGCAGCCGCGGGACTAGCGGGGCGGCCTACAATGAGCAGTTCTTC. It codes for CASSRGTSGAAYNEQFF.